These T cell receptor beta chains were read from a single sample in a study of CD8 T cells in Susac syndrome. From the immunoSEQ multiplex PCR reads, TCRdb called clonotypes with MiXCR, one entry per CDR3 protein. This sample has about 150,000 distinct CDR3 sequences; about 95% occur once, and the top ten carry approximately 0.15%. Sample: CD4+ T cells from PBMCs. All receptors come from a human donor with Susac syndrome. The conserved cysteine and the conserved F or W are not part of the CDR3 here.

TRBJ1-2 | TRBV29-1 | SVELQGLGGYT
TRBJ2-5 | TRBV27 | ASSSMALQETQY
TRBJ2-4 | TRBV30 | AWDFGTVKNIQY
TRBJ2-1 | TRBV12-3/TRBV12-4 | ASSFQAGSNEQF
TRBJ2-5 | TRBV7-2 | ASSSGGRAGGGGETQY
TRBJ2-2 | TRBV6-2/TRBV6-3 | ASTLQGASAGELF
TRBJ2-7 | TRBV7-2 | ASSLATGGGSGYEQY
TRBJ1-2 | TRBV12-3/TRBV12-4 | ASSSHRDPNYGYT
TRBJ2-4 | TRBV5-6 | ASSLRTGWDPGNIQY
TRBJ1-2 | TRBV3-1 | ASLSQYGYT
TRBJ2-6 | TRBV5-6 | ASSFQGTGANVLT
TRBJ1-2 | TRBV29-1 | SVEETGENYGYT
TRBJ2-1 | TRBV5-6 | ASSLAVARSYNEQF
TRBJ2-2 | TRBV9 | ASSSGRLANTGELF
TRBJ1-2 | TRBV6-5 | ASIDDMGGGYT
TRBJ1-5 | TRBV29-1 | SVGLQNQPQH
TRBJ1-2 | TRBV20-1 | SARSRTGAYGYT
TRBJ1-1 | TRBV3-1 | ASSQANGGGRGTEAF
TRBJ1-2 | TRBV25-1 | ASSGLGGYT
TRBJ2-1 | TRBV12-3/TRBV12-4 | ASSSLPDEQF
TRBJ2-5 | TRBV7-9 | ASSLEGAQY
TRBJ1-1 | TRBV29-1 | SVVGSNTEAF
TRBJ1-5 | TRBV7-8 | ASIDRHSNQPQH
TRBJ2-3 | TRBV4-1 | ASSQDRAGGVTDTQY
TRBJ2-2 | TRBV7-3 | ASSPRMFKNTGELF
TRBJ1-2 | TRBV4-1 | ASSQERWTGIGYT
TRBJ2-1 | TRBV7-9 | ASSFEVGEQF
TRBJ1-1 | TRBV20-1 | SADRGRNTEAF
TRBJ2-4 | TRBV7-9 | ASSRTGAAAKNIQY